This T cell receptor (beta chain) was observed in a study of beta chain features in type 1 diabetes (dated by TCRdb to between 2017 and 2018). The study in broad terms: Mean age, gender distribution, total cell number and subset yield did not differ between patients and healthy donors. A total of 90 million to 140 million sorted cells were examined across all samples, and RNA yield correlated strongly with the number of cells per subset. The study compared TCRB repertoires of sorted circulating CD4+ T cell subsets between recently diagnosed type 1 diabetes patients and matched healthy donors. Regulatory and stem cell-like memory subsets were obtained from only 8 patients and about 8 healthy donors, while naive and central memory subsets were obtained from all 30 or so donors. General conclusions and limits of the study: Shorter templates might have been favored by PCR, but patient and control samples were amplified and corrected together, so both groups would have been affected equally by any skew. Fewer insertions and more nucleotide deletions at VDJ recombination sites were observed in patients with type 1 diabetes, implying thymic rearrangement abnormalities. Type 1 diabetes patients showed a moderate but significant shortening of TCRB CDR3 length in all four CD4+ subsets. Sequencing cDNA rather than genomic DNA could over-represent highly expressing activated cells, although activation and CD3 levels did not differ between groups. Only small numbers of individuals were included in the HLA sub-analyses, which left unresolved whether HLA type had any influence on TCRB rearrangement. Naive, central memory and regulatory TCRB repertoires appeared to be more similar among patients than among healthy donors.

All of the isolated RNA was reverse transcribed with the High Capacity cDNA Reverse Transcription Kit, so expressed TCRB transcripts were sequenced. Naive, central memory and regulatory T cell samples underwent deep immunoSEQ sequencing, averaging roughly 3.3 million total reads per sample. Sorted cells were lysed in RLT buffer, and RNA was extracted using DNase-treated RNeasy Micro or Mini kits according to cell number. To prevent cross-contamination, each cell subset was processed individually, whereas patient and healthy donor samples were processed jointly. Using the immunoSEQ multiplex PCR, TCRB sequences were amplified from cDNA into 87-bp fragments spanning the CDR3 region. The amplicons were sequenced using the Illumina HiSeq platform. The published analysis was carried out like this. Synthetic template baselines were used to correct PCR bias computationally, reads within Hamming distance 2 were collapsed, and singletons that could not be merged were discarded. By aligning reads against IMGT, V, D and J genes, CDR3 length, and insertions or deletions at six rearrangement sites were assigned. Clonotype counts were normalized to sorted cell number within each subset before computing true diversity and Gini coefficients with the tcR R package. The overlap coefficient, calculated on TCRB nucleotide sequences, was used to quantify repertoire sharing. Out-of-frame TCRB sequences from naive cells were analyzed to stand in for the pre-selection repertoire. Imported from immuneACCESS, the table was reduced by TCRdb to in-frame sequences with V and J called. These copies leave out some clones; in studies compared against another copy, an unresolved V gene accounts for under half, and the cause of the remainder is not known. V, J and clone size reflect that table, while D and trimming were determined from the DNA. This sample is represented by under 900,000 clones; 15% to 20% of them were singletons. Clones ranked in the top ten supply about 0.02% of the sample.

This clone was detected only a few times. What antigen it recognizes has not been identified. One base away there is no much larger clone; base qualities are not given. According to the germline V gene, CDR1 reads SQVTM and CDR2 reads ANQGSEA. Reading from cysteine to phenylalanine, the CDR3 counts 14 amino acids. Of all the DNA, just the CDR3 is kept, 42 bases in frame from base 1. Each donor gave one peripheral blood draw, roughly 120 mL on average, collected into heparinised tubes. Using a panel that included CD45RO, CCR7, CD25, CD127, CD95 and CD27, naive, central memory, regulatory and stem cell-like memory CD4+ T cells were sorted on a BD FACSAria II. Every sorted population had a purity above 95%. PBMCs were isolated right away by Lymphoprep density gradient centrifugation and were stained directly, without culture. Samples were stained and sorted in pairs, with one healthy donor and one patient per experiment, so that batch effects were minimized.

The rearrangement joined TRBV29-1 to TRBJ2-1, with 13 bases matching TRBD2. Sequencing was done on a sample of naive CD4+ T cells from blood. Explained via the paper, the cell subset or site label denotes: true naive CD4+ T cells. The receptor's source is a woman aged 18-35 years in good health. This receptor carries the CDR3 CSFRTSGSIVEQFF. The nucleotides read TGCAGTTTCAGGACTAGCGGGAGCATCGTTGAGCAGTTCTTC.